This TCR beta chain was captured by sequencing in a study of T cells after yellow fever vaccination (dated by TCRdb to the late 2010s). With respect to the entire study: Libraries from fractions with low cell numbers were prepared with the SMART-Seq v4 Ultra Low Input RNA kit. To follow T-cell clones before and after primary and booster YFV17D yellow fever vaccination, bulk TCR alpha and beta repertoires were sequenced over time. Two healthy male donors, one aged 18 to 29 and one aged 30 to 40 years, made up the cohort. Blood was drawn at multiple timepoints before and after primary and secondary immunization, with bulk PBMC replicates and cell subsets isolated. Here is what the overall study found, with its caveats: After the booster, most of the clones that had expanded following primary vaccination were detected again (roughly 96% of CD4 and around 87% of CD8), which suggests that memory was broadly maintained. Because the study included only a couple of donors, the extent to which the findings can be generalized is limited. A small share of clonotypes was detected in both CD4 and CD8 compartments, with the overlap likely arising from convergent recombination. FACS-sorted repertoires could contain abundant contaminating clonotypes from the bulk population, so computational filtering was required. Compared with the primary T-cell response, the secondary T-cell response was faster but weaker, reaching its peak on day 5 rather than on day 15.

This clonotype was detected only a few times. Its specific antigen is unknown. The input lacks base qualities; no much larger clone sits a single base away. CDR1 and CDR2, looked up from the germline V gene, are SGHRS and YFSETQ. The cysteine opens and the phenylalanine closes a CDR3 of 14 amino acids. CDR3 DNA only is kept here, 42 bases in frame from base 1. At the junction V is shortened by 4 bases and J by 5 bases; bases outside the gene matches: 6. Reading the label with the study, this specimen's treatment or condition is: live attenuated yellow fever vaccine strain. PBMCs were isolated from peripheral blood using a standard Ficoll-Paque protocol. Dynabeads CD4 and CD8 positive selection kits were used to isolate the CD4 and CD8 T-cell fractions. TriZol was used to extract RNA from bulk PBMCs, CD4 and CD8 fractions, and dextramer-positive and dextramer-negative fractions. Sequencing used an Illumina NovaSeq 6000. TCR cDNA was synthesized by 5'RACE template switching, through which a universal primer site and unique molecular identifiers were introduced. cDNA synthesis was primed from both the TCR alpha and TCR beta constant segments. Library amplification used two PCR steps, and the second PCR step added sample barcodes and sequencing adapters. Sequencing of libraries was done on Illumina HiSeq 2500 (2x100 bp) or NovaSeq (2x150 bp). The authors' analysis ran thus. MIGEC handled demultiplexing of reads and collapsing into UMI consensus sequences, while MiXCR performed V(D)J alignment. Clonotypes responding to the vaccine were identified with edgeR on replicate PBMC samples, with the criteria of FDR below 0.01 and a log2 fold change above 5 up to day 15. Each bulk clonotype received a CD4 or CD8 identity based on whether the sequenced CD4 or CD8 repertoire contained that clonotype at higher abundance. The public reads were reanalyzed by TCRdb: fastp trimming at Q25, MiXCR alignment, in-frame beta chains only. Every CDR3 protein is listed once, alongside the most common genes and DNA of its rows. The V and J calls, along with clone size, are taken from TCRdb and not from the paper's own processing. The sample includes 95,000 to 150,000 distinct CDR3 sequences, with approximately 8.4% observed a single time. Of the sample, roughly 43% is held by the ten largest clones.

The receptor's source is a man aged 18-30 years who received the YFV17D yellow fever vaccine. The V gene is TRBV5-1 and the J gene is TRBJ2-1, with TRBD1 matching 7 junction bases. The starting material was CD8+ T cells sorted from PBMCs, obtained on the day of the yellow fever booster vaccination. The sequence in DNA is TGCGCCAGCAGCCGAACGACAGGGAACAATGAGCAGTTCTTC. Its product reads: CASSRTTGNNEQFF.